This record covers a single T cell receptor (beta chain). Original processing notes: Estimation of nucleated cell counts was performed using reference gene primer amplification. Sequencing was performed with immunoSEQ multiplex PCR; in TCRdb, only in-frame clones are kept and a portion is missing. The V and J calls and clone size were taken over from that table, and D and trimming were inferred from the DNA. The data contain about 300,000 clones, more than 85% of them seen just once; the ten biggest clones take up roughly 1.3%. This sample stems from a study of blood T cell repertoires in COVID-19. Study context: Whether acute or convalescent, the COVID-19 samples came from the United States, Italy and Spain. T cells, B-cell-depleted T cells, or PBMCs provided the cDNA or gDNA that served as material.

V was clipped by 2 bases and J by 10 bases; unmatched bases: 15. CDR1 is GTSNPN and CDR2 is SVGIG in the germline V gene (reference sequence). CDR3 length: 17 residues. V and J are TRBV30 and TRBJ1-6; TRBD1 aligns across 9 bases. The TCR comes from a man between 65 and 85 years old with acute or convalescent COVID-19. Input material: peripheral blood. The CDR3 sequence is CAWSSGTGSRGYSPLHF. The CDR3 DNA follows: TGTGCCTGGAGTTCCGGGACAGGGTCTAGGGGGTACTCACCCCTCCACTTT.